This is a list of T cell receptor beta chains from one sample in a study of shared clonotypes between healthy human individuals. Some clones are missing from TCRdb's copy, which holds only in-frame ones; the method was immunoSEQ multiplex PCR. The data show hundreds of thousands of clones, with 90% to 96% seen just once and about 0.064% held by the top ten. Sequencing input: naive CD4+ T cells sorted from blood. The receptors originated from a woman in her 30s in good health. Both conserved end residues are part of each CDR3. D genes are given only for firm matches. Clone size is shown for a subset of rows, as once, few, many or a class of expanded clone.

D gene	clone size	V gene	J gene	CDR3 DNA	CDR3 protein
TRBD2	once	TRBV7-3	TRBJ2-6	TGTGCCAGCAGCTTACTAGCGGGAGACTCTGGGGCCAACGTCCTGACTTTC	CASSLLAGDSGANVLTF
-	-	TRBV5-1	TRBJ1-1	TGCGCCAGCAGCTTGGATCCAGACACTGAAGCTTTCTTT	CASSLDPDTEAFF
TRBD2	-	TRBV4-2	TRBJ2-3	TGTGCCAGCAGCCAAACGACTAGCGGGAGGGTGTATACGCAGTATTTT	CASSQTTSGRVYTQYF
TRBD1	once	TRBV28	TRBJ1-2	TGTGCCAGCAGTTTAACGGGACAGGGGGCACGGGGCTACACCTTC	CASSLTGQGARGYTF
TRBD2	-	TRBV28	TRBJ2-1	TGTGCCAGCAGCCTCCGGCGGGAGGGAAGAGGGGGCCAGTTCTTC	CASSLRREGRGGQFF
TRBD1	few	TRBV27	TRBJ1-5	TGTGCCAGCAGTTTGGGACAGGGGGGACGTCAGCCCCAGCATTTT	CASSLGQGGRQPQHF
TRBD1	-	TRBV28	TRBJ1-5	TGTGCCAGCAGCCAAGGACAGGGTAGCAATCAGCCCCAGCATTTT	CASSQGQGSNQPQHF
-	once	TRBV5-6	TRBJ2-2	TGTGCCAGCAGCTTGGGACAGGTGAACACCGGGGAGCTGTTTTTT	CASSLGQVNTGELFF
TRBD1	-	TRBV5-1	TRBJ1-3	TGCGCCAGCAGCCCTGAGACAGGGACTGGAAACACCATATATTTT	CASSPETGTGNTIYF
-	-	TRBV15	TRBJ1-5	TGTGCCACCAGCAGAGATAGGTCGGAGAATCAGCCCCAGCATTTT	CATSRDRSENQPQHF
-	-	TRBV19	TRBJ1-2	TGTGCCAGTAGTATAGGCCAGCCCCGCGGTGGCTACACCTTC	CASSIGQPRGGYTF
TRBD2	-	TRBV7-8	TRBJ2-7	TGTGCCAGCAGCTCAAGACTAGCGGGAACTACCTACGAGCAGTACTTC	CASSSRLAGTTYEQYF
TRBD1	-	TRBV5-8	TRBJ1-2	TGTGCCAGCAGCCGTATTACAGGGGGTGGCTACACCTTC	CASSRITGGGYTF
-	-	TRBV7-2	TRBJ2-7	TGTGCCAGCAGCTTAGGCGCTGCCTCCTACGAGCAGTACTTC	CASSLGAASYEQYF
-	-	TRBV19	TRBJ2-7	TGTGCCAGTAGTATCAGGGAGGCTCACTACGAGCAGTACTTC	CASSIREAHYEQYF
TRBD1	-	TRBV5-8	TRBJ1-3	TGTGCCAGCAGCTTGACTGGACAGGGAGGTGGAAACACCATATATTTT	CASSLTGQGGGNTIYF
-	-	TRBV19	TRBJ1-3	TGTGCCAGTAGTAGGACGGTCTCTGGAAACACCATATATTTT	CASSRTVSGNTIYF
-	-	TRBV10-1	TRBJ2-7	TGCGCCAGCATAGGGCGGGTGGACTACGAGCAGTACTTC	CASIGRVDYEQYF
TRBD1	-	TRBV2	TRBJ1-3	TGTGCCAGCAGTGATACGGACAGGATTAACACCATATATTTT	CASSDTDRINTIYF
TRBD1	-	TRBV6-6	TRBJ1-2	TGTGCCAGCAGCCGGGACAGGGGGGACTATGGCTACACCTTC	CASSRDRGDYGYTF
TRBD2	-	TRBV7-2	TRBJ2-5	TGTGCCAGCAGCTTAATGAGCGGGAATGAGCAGTACTTC	CASSLMSGNEQYF
TRBD2	-	TRBV29-1	TRBJ2-1	TGCAGCGTTGATGGACTAGCGGGAGTCAATGAGCAGTTCTTC	CSVDGLAGVNEQFF
TRBD1	-	TRBV28	TRBJ1-2	TGTGCCAGCGAACCCCAGGGGCAGGGGGGAGGCTATGGCTACACCTTC	CASEPQGQGGGYGYTF
TRBD1	-	TRBV5-1	TRBJ2-5	TGCGCCAGCAGCTTGGCCGCCCATACACAGGGGGTACAAGAGACCCAGTACTTC	CASSLAAHTQGVQETQYF
TRBD2	-	TRBV11-2	TRBJ2-3	TGTGCCAGCACCCTGCCGACTAGCGGCACAGATACGCAGTATTTT	CASTLPTSGTDTQYF
-	-	TRBV28	TRBJ2-7	TGTGCCAGCAGTCCAGGGACGATCAGCTCCTACGAGCAGTACTTC	CASSPGTISSYEQYF
-	-	TRBV5-1	TRBJ2-7	TGCGCCAGCAGCTTCGACTTAGCCTACGAGCAGTACTTC	CASSFDLAYEQYF
-	-	TRBV10-1	TRBJ1-1	TGCGCCAGCAGTGAGCGAACAGGAGTGAACACTGAAGCTTTCTTT	CASSERTGVNTEAFF
-	-	TRBV6-5	TRBJ2-7	TGTGCCAGCAGTTACTCGCGACAGGCCTCCTACGAGCAGTACTTC	CASSYSRQASYEQYF
-	-	TRBV5-1	TRBJ2-5	TGCGCCAGCAGCCGATCACAAGAGACCCAGTACTTC	CASSRSQETQYF
-	-	TRBV5-1	TRBJ1-2	TGCGCCAGCAGACCAGGAGGCGTAAACTATGGCTACACCTTC	CASRPGGVNYGYTF
-	-	TRBV5-4	TRBJ2-5	TGTGCCAGCAGCTGGGACTTCCAAGAGACCCAGTACTTC	CASSWDFQETQYF